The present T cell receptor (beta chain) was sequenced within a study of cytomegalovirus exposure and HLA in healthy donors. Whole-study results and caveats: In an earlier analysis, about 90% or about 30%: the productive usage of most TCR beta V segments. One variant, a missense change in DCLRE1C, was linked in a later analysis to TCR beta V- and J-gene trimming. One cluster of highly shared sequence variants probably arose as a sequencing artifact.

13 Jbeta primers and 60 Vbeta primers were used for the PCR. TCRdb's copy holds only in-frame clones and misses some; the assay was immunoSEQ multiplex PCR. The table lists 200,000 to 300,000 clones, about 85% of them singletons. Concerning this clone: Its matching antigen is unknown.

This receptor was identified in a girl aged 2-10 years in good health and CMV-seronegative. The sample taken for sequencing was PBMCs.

The chain's CDR3 is CASKRGSGYNEQFF. The DNA for the CDR3 is TGTGCCAGCAAACGAGGGTCCGGCTACAATGAGCAGTTCTTC. This sequence joins TRBV2 and TRBJ2-1; tentatively, D is TRBD2 (5 bases). The CDR3 runs 14 residues. Germline assignment: CDR1 SNHLY and CDR2 FYNNEI. Trimming removed 7 bases at V and 3 bases at J, with 13 bases between.